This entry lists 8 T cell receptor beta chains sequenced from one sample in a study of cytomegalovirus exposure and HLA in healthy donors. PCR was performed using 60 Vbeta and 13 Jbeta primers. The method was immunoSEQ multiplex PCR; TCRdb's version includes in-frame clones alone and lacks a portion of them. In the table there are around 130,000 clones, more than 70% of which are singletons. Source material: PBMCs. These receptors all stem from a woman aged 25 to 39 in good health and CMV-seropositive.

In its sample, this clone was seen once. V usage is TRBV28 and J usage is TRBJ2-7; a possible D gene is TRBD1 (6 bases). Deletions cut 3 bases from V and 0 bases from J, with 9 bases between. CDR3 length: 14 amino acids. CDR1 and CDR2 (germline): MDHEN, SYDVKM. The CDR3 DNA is TGTGCCAGCAGTTTGGGACAACTCTCCTACGAGCAGTACTTC. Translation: CASSLGQLSYEQYF.

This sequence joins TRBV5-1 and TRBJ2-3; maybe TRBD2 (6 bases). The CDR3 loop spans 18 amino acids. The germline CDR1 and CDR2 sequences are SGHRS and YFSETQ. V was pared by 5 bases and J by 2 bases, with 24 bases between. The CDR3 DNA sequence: TGCGCCAGCAGGAAGGGTTCAATAGCGGTCCTTTCCACAGATACGCAGTATTTT. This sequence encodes CASRKGSIAVLSTDTQYF.

CDR3 in amino acids: CASSFRGTSGLSTDTQYF. In DNA, the CDR3 is TGCGCCAGCAGCTTTCGCGGGACTAGCGGACTTAGCACAGATACGCAGTATTTT. The gene calls are TRBV5-1 and TRBJ2-3, with TRBD2 matching over 11 bases. V was clipped by 2 bases and J by 0 bases; unmatched bases: 8. The CDR3 loop spans 18 amino acids. Per germline, CDR1 SGHRS and CDR2 YFSETQ. Combining the CDR3 with reference TRBV5-1 and TRBJ2-3 gives the whole variable domain KAGVTQTPRYLIKTRGQQVTLSCSPISGHRSVSWYQQTPGQGLQFLFEYFSETQRNKGNFPGRFSGRQFSNSRSEMNVSTLELGDSALYLCASSFRGTSGLSTDTQYFGPGTRLTVL.

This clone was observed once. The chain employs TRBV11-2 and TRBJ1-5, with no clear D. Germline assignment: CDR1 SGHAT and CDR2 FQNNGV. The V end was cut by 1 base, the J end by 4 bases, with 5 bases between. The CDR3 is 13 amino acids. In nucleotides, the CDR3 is TGTGCCAGCAGCTTAGCCGTTAATCAGCCCCAGCATTTT. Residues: CASSLAVNQPQHF.

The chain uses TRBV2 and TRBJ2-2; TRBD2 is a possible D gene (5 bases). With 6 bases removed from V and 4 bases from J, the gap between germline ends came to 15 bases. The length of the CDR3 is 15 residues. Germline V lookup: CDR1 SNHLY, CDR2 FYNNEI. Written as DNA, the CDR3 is TGTGCCAGCAGGGACTCTAGGGCGGGCACCGGGGAGCTGTTTTTT. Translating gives CASRDSRAGTGELFF.

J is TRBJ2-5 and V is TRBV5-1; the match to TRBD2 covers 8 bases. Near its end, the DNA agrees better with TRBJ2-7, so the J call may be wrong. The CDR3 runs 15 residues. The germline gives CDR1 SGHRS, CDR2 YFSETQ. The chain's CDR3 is CASSLDLAGTNEQYF. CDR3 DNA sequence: TGCGCCAGCAGCTTGGATCTAGCGGGTACGAACGAGCAGTACTTC.

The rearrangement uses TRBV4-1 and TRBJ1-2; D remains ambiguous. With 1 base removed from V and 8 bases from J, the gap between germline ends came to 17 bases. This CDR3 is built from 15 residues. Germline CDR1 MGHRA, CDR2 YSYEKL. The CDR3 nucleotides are TGCGCCAGCAGCCAAGGGGCGCCAGTCATCGGAGGCTACACCTTC. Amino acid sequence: CASSQGAPVIGGYTF.

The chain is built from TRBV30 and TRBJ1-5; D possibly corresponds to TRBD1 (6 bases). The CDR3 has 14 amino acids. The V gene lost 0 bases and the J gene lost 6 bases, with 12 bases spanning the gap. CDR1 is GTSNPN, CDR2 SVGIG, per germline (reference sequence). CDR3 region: CAWSVMGAGQPQHF. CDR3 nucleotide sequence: TGTGCCTGGAGTGTGATGGGGGCTGGTCAGCCCCAGCATTTT.